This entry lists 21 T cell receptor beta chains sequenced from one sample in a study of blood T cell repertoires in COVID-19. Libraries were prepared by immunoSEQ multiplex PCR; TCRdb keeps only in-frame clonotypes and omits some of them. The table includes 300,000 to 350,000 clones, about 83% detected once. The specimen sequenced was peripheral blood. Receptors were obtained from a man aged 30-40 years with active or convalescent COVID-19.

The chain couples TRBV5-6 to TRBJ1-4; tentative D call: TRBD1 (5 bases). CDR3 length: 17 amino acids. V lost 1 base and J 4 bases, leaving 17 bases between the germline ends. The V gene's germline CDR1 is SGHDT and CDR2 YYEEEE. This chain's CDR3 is CASSLLSGGAVNEKLFF. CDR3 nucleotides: TGTGCCAGCAGCTTGTTGAGTGGTGGGGCCGTTAATGAAAAACTGTTTTTT. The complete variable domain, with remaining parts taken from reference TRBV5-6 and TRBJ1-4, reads DAGVTQSPTHLIKTRGQQVTLRCSPKSGHDTVSWYQQALGQGPQFIFQYYEEEERQRGNFPDRFSGHQFPNYSSELNVNALLLGDSALYLCASSLLSGGAVNEKLFFGSGTQLSVL.

CDR3 protein: CASSLRGYRRNQPQHF. The CDR3 DNA follows: TGTGCCAGCAGTTTAAGGGGGTATCGAAGAAATCAGCCCCAGCATTTT. This rearrangement joins TRBV28 to TRBJ1-5, with a tentative D call TRBD1 (6 bases). Germline V gives CDR1 MDHEN, CDR2 SYDVKM. V was pared by 2 bases and J by 4 bases, with 15 bases between. This CDR3 region has 16 residues.

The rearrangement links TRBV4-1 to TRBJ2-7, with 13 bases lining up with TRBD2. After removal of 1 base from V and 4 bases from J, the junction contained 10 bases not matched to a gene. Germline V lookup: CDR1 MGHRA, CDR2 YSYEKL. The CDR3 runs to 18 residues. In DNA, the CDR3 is TGCGCCAGCAGCCAAGGGAGCGGACTAGCGGGAGCCGGGTACGAGCAGTACTTC. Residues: CASSQGSGLAGAGYEQYF.

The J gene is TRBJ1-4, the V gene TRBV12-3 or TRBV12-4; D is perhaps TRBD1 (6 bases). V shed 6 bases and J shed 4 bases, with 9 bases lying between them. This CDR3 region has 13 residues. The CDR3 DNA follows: TGTGCCAGCAGAGGACAGAATAATGAAAAACTGTTTTTT. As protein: CASRGQNNEKLFF.

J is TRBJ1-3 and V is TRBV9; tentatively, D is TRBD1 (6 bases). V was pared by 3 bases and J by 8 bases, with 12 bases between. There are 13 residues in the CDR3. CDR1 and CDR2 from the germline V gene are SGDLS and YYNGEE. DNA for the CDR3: TGTGCCAGCAGCGCCCAACAGGGTTACACCATATATTTT. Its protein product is CASSAQQGYTIYF.

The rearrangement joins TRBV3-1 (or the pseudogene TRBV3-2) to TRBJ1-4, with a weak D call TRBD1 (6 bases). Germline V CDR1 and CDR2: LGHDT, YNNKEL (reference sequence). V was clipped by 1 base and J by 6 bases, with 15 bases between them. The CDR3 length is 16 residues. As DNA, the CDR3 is TGTGCCAGCAGCCAAGTTTCAGGGGCGGGAGATGAAAAACTGTTTTTT. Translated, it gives CASSQVSGAGDEKLFF.

CDR3 protein: CATSEGAARNEQFF. Here the CDR3 DNA reads TGTGCCACCAGTGAGGGGGCCGCCCGCAATGAGCAGTTCTTC. The chain recombines TRBV24-1 with TRBJ2-1; D is possibly TRBD1 (6 bases). Germline V lookup: CDR1 KGHDR, CDR2 SFDVKD. V lost 4 bases, J lost 6 bases, and 12 bases lay in between. This CDR3 has 14 residues.

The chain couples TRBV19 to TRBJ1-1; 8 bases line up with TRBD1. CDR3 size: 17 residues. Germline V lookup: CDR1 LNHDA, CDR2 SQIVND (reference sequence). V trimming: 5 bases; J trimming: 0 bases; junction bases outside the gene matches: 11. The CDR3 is CASSSTGEAPMNTEAFF. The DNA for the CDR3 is TGTGCCAGTAGTTCGACAGGGGAGGCACCTATGAACACTGAAGCTTTCTTT.

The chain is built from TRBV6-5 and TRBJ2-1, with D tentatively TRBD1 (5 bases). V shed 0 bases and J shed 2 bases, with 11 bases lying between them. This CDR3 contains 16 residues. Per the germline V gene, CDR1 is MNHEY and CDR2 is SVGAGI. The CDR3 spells CASSYSNRQAYNEQFF. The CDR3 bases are TGTGCCAGCAGTTACTCTAACAGGCAAGCCTACAATGAGCAGTTCTTC.

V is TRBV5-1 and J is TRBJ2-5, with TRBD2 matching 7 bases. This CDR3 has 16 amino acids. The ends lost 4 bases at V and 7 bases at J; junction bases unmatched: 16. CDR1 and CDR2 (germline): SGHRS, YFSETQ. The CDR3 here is CASSPAVYEWGGTQYF. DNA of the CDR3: TGCGCCAGCAGCCCGGCTGTATACGAGTGGGGGGGGACCCAGTACTTC.

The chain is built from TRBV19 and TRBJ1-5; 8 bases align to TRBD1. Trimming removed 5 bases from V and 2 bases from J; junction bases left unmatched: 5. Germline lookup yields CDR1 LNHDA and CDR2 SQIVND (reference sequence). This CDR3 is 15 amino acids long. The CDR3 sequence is CASSVGQGGNQPQHF. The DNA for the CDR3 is TGTGCCAGTAGTGTTGGACAGGGCGGCAATCAGCCCCAGCATTTT.

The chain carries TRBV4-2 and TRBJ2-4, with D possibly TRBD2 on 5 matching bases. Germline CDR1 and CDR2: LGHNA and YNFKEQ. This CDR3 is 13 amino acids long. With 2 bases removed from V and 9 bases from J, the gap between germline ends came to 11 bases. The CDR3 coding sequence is TGTGCCAGCAGCCAACCGGACTTCGCCATTCAGTACTTC. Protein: CASSQPDFAIQYF.

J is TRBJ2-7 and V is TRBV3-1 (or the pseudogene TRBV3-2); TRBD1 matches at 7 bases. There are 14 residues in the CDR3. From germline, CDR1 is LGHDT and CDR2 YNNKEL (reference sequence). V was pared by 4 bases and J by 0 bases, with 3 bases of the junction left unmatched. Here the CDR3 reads CASSPGQSSYEQYF. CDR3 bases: TGTGCCAGCAGCCCGGGACAGTCCTCCTACGAGCAGTACTTC.

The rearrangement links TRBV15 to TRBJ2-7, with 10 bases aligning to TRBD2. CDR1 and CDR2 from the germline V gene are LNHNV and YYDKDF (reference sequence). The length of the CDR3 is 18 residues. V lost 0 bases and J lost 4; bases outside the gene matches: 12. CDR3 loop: CATSRDRSASGSWYEQYF. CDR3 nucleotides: TGTGCCACCAGCAGAGATCGATCGGCTAGCGGGAGTTGGTACGAGCAGTACTTC.

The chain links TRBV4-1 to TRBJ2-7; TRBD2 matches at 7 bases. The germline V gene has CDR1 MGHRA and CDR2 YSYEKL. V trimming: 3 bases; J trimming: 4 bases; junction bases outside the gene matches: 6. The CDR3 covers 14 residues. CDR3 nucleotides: TGCGCCAGCAGCCAGGCTGGGCGGGGGTACGAGCAGTACTTC. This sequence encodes CASSQAGRGYEQYF.

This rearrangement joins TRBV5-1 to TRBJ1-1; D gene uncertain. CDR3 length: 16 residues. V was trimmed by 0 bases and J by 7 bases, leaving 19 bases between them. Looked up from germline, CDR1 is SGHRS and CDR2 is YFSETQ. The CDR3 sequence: CASSLAVGSIAGEAFF. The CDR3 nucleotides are TGCGCCAGCAGCTTGGCCGTAGGCAGCATCGCGGGTGAAGCTTTCTTT.

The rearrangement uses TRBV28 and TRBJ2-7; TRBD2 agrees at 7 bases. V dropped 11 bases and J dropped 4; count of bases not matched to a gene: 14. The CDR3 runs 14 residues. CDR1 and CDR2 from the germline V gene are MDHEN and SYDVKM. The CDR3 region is CAAAPAGPLYEQYF. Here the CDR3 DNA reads TGTGCCGCAGCCCCAGCGGGGCCGCTATACGAGCAGTACTTC.

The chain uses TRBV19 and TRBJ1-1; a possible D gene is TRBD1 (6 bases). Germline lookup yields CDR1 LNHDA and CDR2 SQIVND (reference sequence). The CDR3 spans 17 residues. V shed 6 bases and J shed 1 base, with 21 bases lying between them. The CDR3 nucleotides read TGTGCCAGTAGCATCCTCCGGGGGGCTGGCCAGAACACTGAAGCTTTCTTT. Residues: CASSILRGAGQNTEAFF.

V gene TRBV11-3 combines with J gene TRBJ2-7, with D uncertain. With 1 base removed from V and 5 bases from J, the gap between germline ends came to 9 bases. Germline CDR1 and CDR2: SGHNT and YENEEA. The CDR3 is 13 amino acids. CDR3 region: CASSLGAMNEQYF. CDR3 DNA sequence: TGTGCCAGCAGCTTAGGGGCGATGAACGAGCAGTACTTC.

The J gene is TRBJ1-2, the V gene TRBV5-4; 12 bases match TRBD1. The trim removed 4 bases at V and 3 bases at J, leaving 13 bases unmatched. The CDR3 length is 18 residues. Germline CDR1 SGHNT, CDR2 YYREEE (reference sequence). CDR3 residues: CASSVTGTGGDLYYGYTF. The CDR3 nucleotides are TGTGCCAGCAGCGTTACCGGGACAGGGGGCGATTTGTACTATGGCTACACCTTC.

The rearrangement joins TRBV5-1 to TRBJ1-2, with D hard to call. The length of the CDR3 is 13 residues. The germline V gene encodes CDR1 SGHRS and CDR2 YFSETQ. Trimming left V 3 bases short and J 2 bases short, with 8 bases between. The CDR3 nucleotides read TGCGCCAGCAGCTCACAGTGGAACTATGGCTACACCTTC. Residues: CASSSQWNYGYTF.